The present TCR beta chain was sequenced within a study of blood T cell repertoires in COVID-19. Study-wide context: PBMCs, B-cell-depleted T cells, or T cells provided the cDNA or gDNA that made up the material.

Authors' methods: Using reference gene primer amplification, nucleated cell counts were estimated. Only in-frame clones appear in the TCRdb table, and some are missing; sequencing was by immunoSEQ multiplex PCR. That table furnishes V, J and clone size, whereas the DNA furnished D and trimming. The profile shows about 500,000 clones, 75% to 90% of them singletons. Patients in Seattle were enrolled during active infection, then followed longitudinally. Sequencing was performed on peripheral blood. The source is a man younger than 35 with COVID-19, enrolled during active disease.

The CDR3 region is CASRSRTGWDTQYF. The CDR3 DNA sequence: TGTGCCAGCAGGTCTCGGACAGGCTGGGATACGCAGTATTTT. The chain couples TRBV27 to TRBJ2-3; 7 positions agree with TRBD1. Per germline, CDR1 MNHEY and CDR2 SMNVEV (reference sequence). Trimming cost V 6 bases and J 6 bases; bases outside gene matches: 9. The CDR3 is 14 residues long.